This section outlines one T cell receptor beta chain sequence together with its context. Its antigen is as yet unknown. From about 0.45 ug total RNA, TCR beta cDNA was generated with a primer in the constant region. Each TCR beta library was derived from three nested multiplex PCR rounds that employed slightly modified ARM-PCR. The two initial PCR rounds, around 10 cycles each, used TRBV1-TRBV30 forward and C-beta reverse primers. TCRdb used MiXCR to reprocess the multiplex PCR reads, holding one entry per CDR3 protein. The sample has 85,000 to 100,000 distinct CDR3 sequences, 55% to 75% seen once; the top ten hold about 27%. This entry belongs to a study of tumor-infiltrating lymphocytes in primary liver carcinoma. About the research overall: Each of the growths was stage T1-T3 N0M0, extending about 4.2 to 10 cm across.

Study-wide points: Pairs comparing tumor with adjacent tissue or blood overlapped less than pairs drawn from tumor regions. Tumor samples exhibited a significantly greater top-250-clone fraction than blood samples (p = 0.039).

The CDR3 is 17 amino acids. Per the germline V gene, CDR1 is SGHAT and CDR2 is FQNNGV. Trimming took 6 bases from V and 3 from J, leaving 20 bases between them. The study co-extracted DNA and RNA from 20-30 mg of unsorted bulk tissue. Chronic HBV infection was present in the patients, who were treatment-naive. This receptor was identified in a man aged 40-49 years with primary liver carcinoma and hepatitis B virus infection. This sequence joins TRBV11-2 and TRBJ2-2; possible D gene TRBD1, 6 bases. What was sequenced was tumor-adjacent normal liver tissue. The CDR3 sequence is CASSSRQQGRDTGELFF. Here the CDR3 DNA reads TGTGCCAGCAGTTCCCGTCAACAGGGAAGAGACACCGGGGAGCTGTTTTTT.